Below, 8 T cell receptor beta chains from the same sample are listed, as sequenced in a study of blood T cell repertoires in COVID-19. Only in-frame clones appear in the TCRdb table, and some are missing; sequencing was by immunoSEQ multiplex PCR. The table lists 200,000 to 300,000 clones, over 70% of them singletons. The sequencing input was peripheral blood. These receptors originate from a man aged 35 to 55 with acute or convalescent COVID-19.

The chain has TRBV7-8 and TRBJ2-3, with a tentative D call TRBD2 (7 bases). V lost 3 bases to trimming and J lost 2 bases, with 9 bases between them. This CDR3 is built from 14 residues. CDR1 SGHVS and CDR2 FQNEAQ come from the germline V gene. In DNA form, the CDR3 reads TGTGCCAGCAGCTTTGGGGGGGCCACAGATACGCAGTATTTT. Protein product: CASSFGGATDTQYF.

The rearrangement joins TRBV2 to TRBJ1-5; 7 bases line up with TRBD1. Trimming took 5 bases from V and 6 from J; bases not matched to a gene: 10. The CDR3 consists of 15 residues. Germline loops: CDR1 SNHLY, CDR2 FYNNEI. The CDR3 DNA follows: TGTGCCAGCAGTCAGACAGGGTCGGCGGGTCAGCCCCAGCATTTT. This codes for CASSQTGSAGQPQHF.

DNA for the CDR3: TGTGCCAGCTCCCCGCGGGGACTAGGGGGGGGAAACACCATATATTTT. Amino acids: CASSPRGLGGGNTIYF. The gene calls are TRBV21-1 and TRBJ1-3. TRBV21-1 is given as a pseudogene. The CDR3 sequence is 16 residues long.

V is TRBV6-5 and J is TRBJ1-6; 9 bases map to TRBD1. Per the germline V gene, CDR1 is MNHEY and CDR2 is SVGAGI. The J segment lost 5 bases and the V segment lost 3 bases, leaving 2 bases of the junction unmatched. The CDR3 has 15 amino acids. The CDR3 DNA is TGTGCCAGCAGTTATGGGACAGGGCATAATTCACCCCTCCACTTT. It is translated as CASSYGTGHNSPLHF.

This chain uses TRBV30 with TRBJ2-1; 8 bases are a match to TRBD2. Germline CDR1 reads GTSNPN; CDR2 reads SVGIG (reference sequence). The CDR3 consists of 15 residues. V lost 3 bases and J lost 3; bases outside the gene matches: 7. In DNA form, the CDR3 reads TGTGCCTGGAGGGGGAGACGGGAGGGCTACAATGAGCAGTTCTTC. Protein: CAWRGRREGYNEQFF.

This chain links TRBV7-2 with TRBJ2-2; tentative D call: TRBD1 (5 bases). CDR3 length: 16 amino acids. Germline V gene lookup returns CDR1 SGHTA and CDR2 FQGNSA. The V and J ends lost 5 bases and 1 base respectively, with 14 bases between them. CDR3 sequence: CASSLSFTGNTGELFF. CDR3 DNA: TGTGCCAGCAGCCTCAGTTTTACAGGGAACACCGGGGAGCTGTTTTTT.

The V call is TRBV11-3, the J call TRBJ2-1; tentative D call: TRBD1 (6 bases). Germline V lookup: CDR1 SGHNT, CDR2 YENEEA. The V and J ends lost 5 bases and 9 bases respectively, with 14 bases between them. This CDR3 region has 13 residues. The CDR3 bases are TGTGCCAGCAGCAGACGTTCAGGGGTTGAGCAGTTCTTC. Its protein is CASSRRSGVEQFF.

The chain carries TRBV6-5 and TRBJ1-2; possible D gene TRBD1, 6 bases. The CDR3 has 12 amino acids. Trimming took off 4 bases at V and 3 bases at J, with 6 bases between the two ends. Germline V gives CDR1 MNHEY, CDR2 SVGAGI. CDR3 region: CASSSGDYGYTF. In nucleotides, the CDR3 is TGTGCCAGCAGTTCAGGGGACTATGGCTACACCTTC.